The 3 T cell receptor beta chains given below trace back to one sample, sequenced in a study of STAT5B mutations in CD4+ large granular lymphocyte leukemia. Measured with immunoSEQ multiplex PCR; TCRdb has only the in-frame clones, and not every one. There are about 50,000 clones in the sample; about 86% occur only once, and about 0.35% lies in the top ten. The sample taken for sequencing was CD4+ T cells from blood buffy coats. These TCRs come from a human donor in good health.

This rearrangement joins TRBV27 to TRBJ2-7, with TRBD2 identical over 9 bases. Germline V gene lookup returns CDR1 MNHEY and CDR2 SMNVEV (reference sequence). V trimming: 4 bases; J trimming: 4 bases; junction bases outside the gene matches: 5. The length of the CDR3 is 14 residues. The CDR3 protein is CASSSLAGRYEQYF. CDR3 nucleotides: TGTGCCAGCAGTTCCCTAGCGGGAAGGTACGAGCAGTACTTC.

V usage is TRBV18 and J usage is TRBJ2-3; 13 positions match TRBD2. CDR1 is KGHSH, CDR2 LQKENI, per germline. The length of the CDR3 is 18 residues. V trimming: 3 bases; J trimming: 0 bases; junction bases outside the gene matches: 6. The CDR3 nucleotides are TGTGCCAGCTCACCCACTAGCGGGAGGGCCGCGAGCACAGATACGCAGTATTTT. Protein sequence: CASSPTSGRAASTDTQYF.

The chain is built from TRBV18 and TRBJ2-2, with 7 bases identical to TRBD2. CDR1 is KGHSH and CDR2 is LQKENI in the germline V gene. J lost 0 bases, V lost 5 bases, and 6 bases had no gene match. This CDR3 has 16 residues. The CDR3 DNA is TGTGCCAGCTCATCTTTGGGGGGGACGAACACCGGGGAGCTGTTTTTT. Translated: CASSSLGGTNTGELFF.